The T cell receptor (beta chain) under discussion was sequenced for a study of T cells in Graves' hyperthyroidism and ophthalmopathy. On the study more broadly: Upon initial diagnosis and before any treatment, peripheral blood was collected.

Amplification of TCR beta CDR3 regions was performed using RNA transcripts as template. When the TCR CDR3 underwent first-round RT-PCR, the HTBI primer set was used. TCRdb re-analysed the multiplex PCR reads in MiXCR, keeping a single row per CDR3 protein. The data show around 760,000 distinct CDR3 sequences, around 40% seen once. Whole-study results and caveats: Peripheral blood also featured most of the thyroid clonotypes expanded above 0.001.

This clonotype was seen repeatedly, ten times or more. What it binds is not known. The definition of stable Graves' hyperthyroidism was no ophthalmopathy progression within 18 months. V shed 5 bases and J shed 12 bases, with 20 bases lying between them. The length of the CDR3 is 13 residues. CDR1 and CDR2 from the germline V gene are SGHTA and FQGNSA. Sequenced input: blood. The TCR sequence derives from a woman aged 40 to 49 with Graves' hyperthyroidism. J is TRBJ2-7 and V is TRBV7-2; D is perhaps TRBD1 (5 bases). The CDR3 nucleotides are TGTGCCAGCAGCCTCGACAGACCAGGGCGGCGGTACTTC. Its translation: CASSLDRPGRRYF.